This is a list of T cell receptor beta chains from one sample in a study of tumor and adjacent non-tumor tissue in lung cancer. MiXCR, applied by TCRdb to the multiplex PCR reads, yields one record per CDR3 protein. The data hold approximately 90,000 distinct CDR3 sequences, with roughly two thirds observed a single time. Source material: lung tumor tissue. Receptors were obtained from a man in his 70s with non-small cell lung cancer. The CDR3 runs from the conserved cysteine through the conserved F or W. D genes are given only for firm matches. Clone size appears in some rows only: once, few, many, or a class for an expanded clone.

J | size | V | D | DNA | CDR3
TRBJ2-1 | NA | TRBV6-6 | TRBD2 | TGTGCTGGCAGTTACGGTCGAGTAGCGGGGGGGCTTGAGCAGTTCTTC | CAGSYGRVAGGLEQFF
TRBJ1-1 | many | TRBV29-1 | NA | TGCAGCGCCTGGACAGAAAGGACTGAAGCTTTCTTT | CSAWTERTEAFF
TRBJ1-6 | NA | TRBV20-1 | NA | TGCAGTGTTGTAAGGACTAATTCACTCCTCCACTTT | CSVVRTNSLLHF
TRBJ2-5 | many | TRBV5-5 | NA | TGTGCCAGCATCCCAAGGGGGAGCAGGGAGGAGACCCAGTACTTC | CASIPRGSREETQYF
TRBJ1-5 | NA | TRBV11-1 | TRBD1 | TGTGCCAGCAGCCCCGGGACAGGGAGAGATCAGCCCCAATATTTT | CASSPGTGRDQPQYF
TRBJ1-3 | NA | TRBV2 | NA | TGTACCAGTAGAGCTGGGACCGCTGGAAACACCATATATTTT | CTSRAGTAGNTIYF
TRBJ1-1 | NA | TRBV29-1 | TRBD1 | TGTAGCCTGGCCCGACAGGGAGCTGAAGCTTTCTTT | CSLARQGAEAFF
TRBJ2-3 | NA | TRBV11-1 | NA | TGTGACAGCAGCTTAGCGGTGACTGATACGCAGTTTTTT | CDSSLAVTDTQFF
TRBJ2-7 | few | TRBV7-9 | NA | TGTGCCAGCGCCCACAGCCTTGGGGAGCAGTACTTC | CASAHSLGEQYF
TRBJ2-7 | NA | TRBV29-1 | NA | TGCAGCGCCAAAGGGTCCGCAAGCGACCACGAGCAGTACTTC | CSAKGSASDHEQYF
TRBJ1-6 | many | TRBV5-1 | NA | TGCGCCAGCAGCTTGGGGGCAGGGAATTCACCCCTCCACTTT | CASSLGAGNSPLHF
TRBJ2-3 | once | TRBV6-6 | NA | TGTGCCAGCAGCACTCGGACAAGACCAGAGGGAGAGCCCCAGTATTTT | CASSTRTRPEGEPQYF
TRBJ2-3 | NA | TRBV11-1 | TRBD1 | TGTGCCAGCAACGGGACAGGACCAGATACGCAGTATTTT | CASNGTGPDTQYF
TRBJ1-6 | few | TRBV20-1 | NA | TGCGGTGCCCCTACTCGGCAATTAGGGCCACCCCTCCACTTT | CGAPTRQLGPPLHF
TRBJ2-5 | once | TRBV5-1 | TRBD1 | TGCGCCAGCAGTTTGGAGGGGACAGGAATGGAGACCCAGTACTTC | CASSLEGTGMETQYF
TRBJ2-3 | few | TRBV19 | NA | TGTGCCAGTAGTTTGCGCGGGATCACAGATACGCAGTATTTT | CASSLRGITDTQYF
TRBJ2-7 | many | TRBV12-3/TRBV12-4 | NA | TGTGCCAGCAGTCTCGGCGGTAGCGCCAGTGGAGACTACGTGGGTTCCGAGCAGTACTTC | CASSLGGSASGDYVGSEQYF
TRBJ2-7 | NA | TRBV5-1 | TRBD1 | TGCGCCAGCAGCGTGGGACAGGGGGCCCGGAATGAGCAGTACTTC | CASSVGQGARNEQYF
TRBJ2-1 | NA | TRBV28 | TRBD1 | TGTGCCAGCAGTTCTGGCGGGACAGGGAGGTTGTATGAGCAGTTCTTC | CASSSGGTGRLYEQFF
TRBJ2-2 | NA | TRBV29-1 | NA | TGCAGCATTGCGGCTGGTATGAACACCGGGGAGCTGTTTTTT | CSIAAGMNTGELFF
TRBJ1-1 | many | TRBV28 | NA | TGTGCCAGCTTCGAGGGCGCGAACACTGAAGCTTTCTTT | CASFEGANTEAFF
TRBJ2-7 | many | TRBV7-3 | NA | TGTGCCAGCAGCTTATACAGGAATGTCGAGCAGTACTTC | CASSLYRNVEQYF
TRBJ2-2 | many | TRBV29-1 | TRBD1 | TGCAGCGTCAGGACAGGGAGCACCGGGGAGCTGTTTTTT | CSVRTGSTGELFF
TRBJ2-2 | many | TRBV6-5 | NA | TGTGCCAGCAAACTCCAGGGAGACACCGGGGAGCTGTTTTTT | CASKLQGDTGELFF
TRBJ1-1 | many | TRBV29-1 | NA | TGCAGCGTTGCATACAACAGAAGGAACACTGAAGCTTTCTTT | CSVAYNRRNTEAFF
TRBJ2-7 | many | TRBV11-2 | TRBD1 | TGTGCCTCACGATATGGGAGAGGGACAGGGCCCTACGAGCAGTACTTC | CASRYGRGTGPYEQYF
TRBJ2-7 | NA | TRBV11-2 | TRBD2 | TGTGCCAGCGGCCTGGGAGGGACTAGCGGGAGCCCCTACGAGCAGTACTTC | CASGLGGTSGSPYEQYF
TRBJ1-2 | many | TRBV6-6 | NA | TGTGCCAGCAGTCTTGACCGGGCCTATGGCTACACCTTC | CASSLDRAYGYTF
TRBJ2-5 | NA | TRBV29-1 | NA | TGCGGTGCCGGACGGGAGCCCCAAGAGATCCAGTACTTC | CGAGREPQEIQYF
TRBJ1-2 | many | TRBV20-1 | TRBD1 | TGCAGTGCGAAAGACAGGGGCTATGGCTACACCTTC | CSAKDRGYGYTF
TRBJ2-5 | NA | TRBV19 | TRBD1 | TGTGCCAGTACCCCTGGGACAGAGTACCAAGATACCCAGTACTTC | CASTPGTEYQDTQYF
TRBJ2-7 | NA | TRBV7-2 | NA | TGTGCCAGCAGCCCTACGGGGGCCAGCTCCTACGAGCAGTACTTC | CASSPTGASSYEQYF
TRBJ2-7 | many | TRBV7-9 | TRBD1 | TGTGCCAGCAGCTTAGGACAGGGGGTCCTCGGGTACTTC | CASSLGQGVLGYF
TRBJ2-5 | NA | TRBV24-1 | TRBD1 | TGTGCCACCAGTGATGAGGACAGGGGGAGGCAGGAGACCCAATACTTC | CATSDEDRGRQETQYF
TRBJ2-2 | NA | TRBV29-1 | NA | TGTAGCGTTAATGTGAAGAACACCGGGGAACTGTTTTTT | CSVNVKNTGELFF
TRBJ1-1 | many | TRBV29-1 | NA | TGCAGCGTGGGGGACACTGAAGCTTTCTTT | CSVGDTEAFF
TRBJ2-7 | NA | TRBV7-8 | NA | TGTGCCGGCAGCCCGGCGGGTACAGGAAACTACGAGCAGTACTTC | CAGSPAGTGNYEQYF
TRBJ2-7 | NA | TRBV12-3/TRBV12-4 | NA | TGTGCCAGCACTTCTGAAGGGGTGCTCCCCTACGAGCAGTACTTC | CASTSEGVLPYEQYF
TRBJ1-3 | NA | TRBV29-1 | NA | TGCAACGTACAGCCCGACTTCTCTGGAAACACCATATATTTT | CNVQPDFSGNTIYF
TRBJ2-1 | NA | TRBV20-1 | NA | TGCAGTGCTGGTGCTTTCACAGCCTCCTACAATGAGCAGTTCTTC | CSAGAFTASYNEQFF
TRBJ2-2 | many | TRBV29-1 | NA | TGCAGCGTCACAGGGACGGGGGGCGCGAACACCGGGGAGCTGTTTTTT | CSVTGTGGANTGELFF
TRBJ1-3 | few | TRBV7-9 | NA | TGTGCCAGCAGCTTAACAGGTGGTCGTGGAAACACCATATATTTT | CASSLTGGRGNTIYF
TRBJ2-7 | NA | TRBV6-1 | NA | TGTGCCAGCAGTGAAGGACAGTTTACACAGCAGTACTTC | CASSEGQFTQQYF
TRBJ1-6 | many | TRBV5-4 | NA | TGTGCCAGCAGCTTGCACAGAGACGGAGATTCACCCCTCCACTTT | CASSLHRDGDSPLHF
TRBJ2-2 | many | TRBV12-3/TRBV12-4 | NA | TGTGCCAGCAGTTTTTTCGCAGGGTCGGGCGGGGAGCTGTTTTTT | CASSFFAGSGGELFF
TRBJ2-5 | NA | TRBV12-3/TRBV12-4 | NA | TGTGACAGCAGTTTAGTCAGACAGGGAGGGGACACCCAGTACTTC | CDSSLVRQGGDTQYF
TRBJ1-2 | once | TRBV2 | NA | TGTGCCAACACCCAAGGGTGGTATGGCTACACCTTC | CANTQGWYGYTF
TRBJ2-3 | many | TRBV12-3/TRBV12-4 | TRBD2 | TGTGCCAGCAGTACTAGCGGGAGGGCCCTAGATACGCAGTATTTT | CASSTSGRALDTQYF
TRBJ2-5 | many | TRBV10-3 | NA | TGTGCCATCAGTGAGGACAGGACCCAGTACTTC | CAISEDRTQYF
TRBJ2-5 | NA | TRBV6-2/TRBV6-3 | TRBD2 | TGTGCCAGCAGTTCAGGACTAGCGGGCTCAGAGGAGACCAAATACTTC | CASSSGLAGSEETKYF
TRBJ2-7 | NA | TRBV6-2/TRBV6-3 | NA | TGTGCCATCTCCACCCCTGGGACTGGGAGCTACGAGCAGTACTTC | CAISTPGTGSYEQYF
TRBJ2-2 | NA | TRBV19 | TRBD1 | TGTGCCAGTAGTATTGGCCTGGACAGGGCCCTAGCCGGGGAGCTGTTTTTT | CASSIGLDRALAGELFF
TRBJ2-5 | NA | TRBV7-9 | NA | TGTGCCAGTAGCTTATATAGCGAGGCCCAGTACTTC | CASSLYSEAQYF
TRBJ2-1 | once | TRBV4-2 | TRBD1 | TGTGTCAGTAGCCAAGTGGGACAGGGTTACAATGAGCAGTTCTTC | CVSSQVGQGYNEQFF
TRBJ2-5 | NA | TRBV11-2 | TRBD2 | TGTGCCGGCAGCTCATCTGGACTAGCGAGAGAGACCCAGTACTTC | CAGSSSGLARETQYF
TRBJ1-5 | medium-sized | TRBV29-1 | TRBD1 | TGCAGCGTAGACATCGGGACAGGGGGTTCGAGCAATCAGCCCCAGCATTTT | CSVDIGTGGSSNQPQHF
TRBJ2-3 | few | TRBV5-4 | TRBD2 | TGTGCCAGCAGCCGGGGGAGGGGCACAGATACGCAGTATTTT | CASSRGRGTDTQYF
TRBJ2-6 | NA | TRBV7-9 | NA | TGTGCCAGCAGCCTGCGTAGCGGCTCTGGGGCCAACGCCCTGACTTTC | CASSLRSGSGANALTF